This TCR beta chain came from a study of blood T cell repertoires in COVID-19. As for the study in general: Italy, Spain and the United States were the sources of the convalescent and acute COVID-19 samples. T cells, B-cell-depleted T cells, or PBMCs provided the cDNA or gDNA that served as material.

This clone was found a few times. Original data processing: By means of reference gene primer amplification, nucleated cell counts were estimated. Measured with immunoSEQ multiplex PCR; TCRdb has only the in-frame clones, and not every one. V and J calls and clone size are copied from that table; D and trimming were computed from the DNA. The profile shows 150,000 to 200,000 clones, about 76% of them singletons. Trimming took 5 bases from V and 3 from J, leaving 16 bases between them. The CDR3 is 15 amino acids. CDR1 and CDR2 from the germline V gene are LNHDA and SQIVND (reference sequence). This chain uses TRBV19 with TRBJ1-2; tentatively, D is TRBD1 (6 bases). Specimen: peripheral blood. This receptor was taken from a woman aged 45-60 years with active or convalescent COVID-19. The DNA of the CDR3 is TGTGCCAGTAGTCTCACCCAGGGGAGGGACTATGGCTACACCTTC. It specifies CASSLTQGRDYGYTF.